These 4 T cell receptor beta chains were sequenced from one sample in a study of blood T cell repertoires in COVID-19. Sequencing used immunoSEQ multiplex PCR; TCRdb keeps in-frame clones, though not all of them. The sample has about 250,000 clones, around 79% seen once. Sequencing was performed on peripheral blood. These receptor sequences come from a woman of 80 years or more with acute or convalescent COVID-19.

This clone turned up a few times. The chain combines TRBV19 with TRBJ1-6; 7 bases line up with TRBD1. The V and J ends lost 1 base and 5 bases, in that order; junction bases with no gene match: 8. Germline CDR1 and CDR2: LNHDA and SQIVND (reference sequence). The CDR3 spans 17 residues. The CDR3 DNA follows: TGTGCCAGTAGTATAGCAACCAGGGGGAATCATAATTCACCCCTCCACTTT. This translates into CASSIATRGNHNSPLHF.

The chain employs TRBV7-2 and TRBJ2-1; 9 nucleotides line up with TRBD2. Germline trimming cut 2 bases from V and 4 bases from J; bases unmatched to any gene: 9. Germline lookup yields CDR1 SGHTA and CDR2 FQGNSA. The CDR3 is 17 amino acids. The CDR3 region has the DNA TGTGCCAGCAGCTTAATAGTTAGGACTAGCGCATACAATGAGCAGTTCTTC. Translated, it gives CASSLIVRTSAYNEQFF.

The genes are TRBV5-1 and TRBJ1-2; possible D gene TRBD1, 6 bases. V shed 5 bases and J shed 0 bases, with 11 bases lying between them. This CDR3 has 14 amino acids. The germline gives CDR1 SGHRS, CDR2 YFSETQ. The CDR3 region is CASRMGAANYGYTF. In nucleotides, the CDR3 is TGCGCCAGCAGGATGGGGGCCGCTAACTATGGCTACACCTTC.

This chain connects TRBV11-3 to TRBJ2-2; D call uncertain. The CDR3 length is 13 residues. Trimming took off 5 bases at V and 5 bases at J, with 9 bases between the two ends. CDR1 is SGHNT, CDR2 YENEEA, per germline. The CDR3 DNA reads as TGTGCCAGCAGCCTATTCCTTACCGGGGAGCTGTTTTTT. This codes for CASSLFLTGELFF.